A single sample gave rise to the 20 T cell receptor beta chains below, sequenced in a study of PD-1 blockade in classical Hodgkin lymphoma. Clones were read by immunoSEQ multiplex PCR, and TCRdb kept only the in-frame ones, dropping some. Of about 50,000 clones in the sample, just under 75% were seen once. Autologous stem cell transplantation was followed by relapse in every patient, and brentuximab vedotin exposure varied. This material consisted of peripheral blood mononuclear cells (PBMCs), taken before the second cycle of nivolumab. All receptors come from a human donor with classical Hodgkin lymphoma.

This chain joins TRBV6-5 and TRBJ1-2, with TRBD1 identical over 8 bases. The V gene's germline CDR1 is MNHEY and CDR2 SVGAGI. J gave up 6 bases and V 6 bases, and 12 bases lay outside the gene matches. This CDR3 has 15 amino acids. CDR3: CASSAVAGGADGYTF. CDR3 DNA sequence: TGTGCCAGCAGCGCCGTGGCAGGGGGCGCGGATGGCTACACCTTC.

As DNA, the CDR3 is TGTGCCAGCAGTTACGGGGGGATTCAAGAGACCCAGTACTTC. It is translated as CASSYGGIQETQYF. The chain combines TRBV6-6 with TRBJ2-5, with D possibly TRBD2 on 6 matching bases. Germline V gives CDR1 MNHNY, CDR2 SVGAGI (reference sequence). The CDR3 extends over 14 amino acids. The V gene lost 2 bases and the J gene lost 2 bases, with 9 bases spanning the gap.

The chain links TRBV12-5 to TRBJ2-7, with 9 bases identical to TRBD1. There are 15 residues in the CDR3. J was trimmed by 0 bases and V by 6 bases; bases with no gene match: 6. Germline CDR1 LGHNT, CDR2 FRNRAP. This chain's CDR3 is CASGEDRGHSYEQYF. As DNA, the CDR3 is TGTGCTAGTGGCGAGGACAGGGGCCACTCCTACGAGCAGTACTTC.

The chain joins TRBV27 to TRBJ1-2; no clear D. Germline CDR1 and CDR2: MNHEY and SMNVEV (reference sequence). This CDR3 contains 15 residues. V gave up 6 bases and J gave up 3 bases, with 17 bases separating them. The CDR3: CASSRRPLEHYGYTF. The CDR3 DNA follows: TGTGCCAGCAGCCGTCGACCCCTTGAACACTATGGCTACACCTTC.

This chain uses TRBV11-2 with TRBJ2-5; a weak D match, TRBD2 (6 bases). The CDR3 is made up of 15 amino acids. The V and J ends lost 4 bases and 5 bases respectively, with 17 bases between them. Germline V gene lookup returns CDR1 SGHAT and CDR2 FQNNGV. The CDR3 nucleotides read TGTGCCAGCAGCTCCCCGGAGGGCGGGGCGGAGACCCAGTACTTC. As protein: CASSSPEGGAETQYF. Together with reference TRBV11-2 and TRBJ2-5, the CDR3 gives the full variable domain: EAGVAQSPRYKIIEKRQSVAFWCNPISGHATLYWYQQILGQGPKLLIQFQNNGVVDDSQLPKDRFSAERLKGVDSTLKIQPAKLEDSAVYLCASSSPEGGAETQYFGPGTRLLVL.

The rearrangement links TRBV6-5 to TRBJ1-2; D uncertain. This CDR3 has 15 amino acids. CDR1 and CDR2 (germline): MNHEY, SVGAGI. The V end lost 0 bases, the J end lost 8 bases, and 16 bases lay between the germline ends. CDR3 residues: CASSYSKTWGLGYTF. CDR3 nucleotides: TGTGCCAGCAGTTACTCGAAAACCTGGGGATTGGGCTACACCTTC.

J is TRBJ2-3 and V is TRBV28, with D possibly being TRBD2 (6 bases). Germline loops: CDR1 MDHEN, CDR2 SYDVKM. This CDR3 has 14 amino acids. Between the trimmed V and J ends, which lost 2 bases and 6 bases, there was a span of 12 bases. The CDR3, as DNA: TGTGCCAGCAGTTTACGGCGGGAAGGTGATACGCAGTATTTT. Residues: CASSLRREGDTQYF.

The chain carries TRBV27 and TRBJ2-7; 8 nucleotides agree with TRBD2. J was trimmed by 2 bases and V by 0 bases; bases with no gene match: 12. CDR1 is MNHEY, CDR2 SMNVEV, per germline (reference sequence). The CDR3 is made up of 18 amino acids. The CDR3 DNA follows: TGTGCCAGCAGTTTATCGATTCAAGACGGGAGGGTAACCTACGAGCAGTACTTC. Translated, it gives CASSLSIQDGRVTYEQYF.

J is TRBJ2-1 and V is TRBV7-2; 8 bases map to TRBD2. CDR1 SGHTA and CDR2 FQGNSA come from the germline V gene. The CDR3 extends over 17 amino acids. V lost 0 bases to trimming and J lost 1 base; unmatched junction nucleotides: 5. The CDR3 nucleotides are TGTGCCAGCAGCTTAGCGGCGGCTAGCGGGTCCTACAATGAGCAGTTCTTC. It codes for CASSLAAASGSYNEQFF. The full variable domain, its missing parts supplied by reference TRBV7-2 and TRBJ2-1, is GAGVSQSPSNKVTEKGKDVELRCDPISGHTALYWYRQSLGQGLEFLIYFQGNSAPDKSGLPSDRFSAERTGGSVSTLTIQRTQQEDSAVYLCASSLAAASGSYNEQFFGPGTRLTVL.

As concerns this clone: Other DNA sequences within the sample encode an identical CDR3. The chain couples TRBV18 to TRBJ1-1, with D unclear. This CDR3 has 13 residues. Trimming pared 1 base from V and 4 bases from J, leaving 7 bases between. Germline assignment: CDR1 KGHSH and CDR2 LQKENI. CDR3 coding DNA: TGTGCCAGCTCACCACAGGGCGGCACTGAAGCTTTCTTT. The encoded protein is CASSPQGGTEAFF.

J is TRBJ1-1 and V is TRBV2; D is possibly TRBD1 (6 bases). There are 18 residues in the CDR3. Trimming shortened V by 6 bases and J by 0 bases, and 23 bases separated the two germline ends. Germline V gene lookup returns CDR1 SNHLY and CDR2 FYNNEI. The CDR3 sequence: CASREPEGGELLNTEAFF. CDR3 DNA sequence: TGTGCCAGCAGGGAACCCGAGGGGGGAGAGCTCCTGAACACTGAAGCTTTCTTT.

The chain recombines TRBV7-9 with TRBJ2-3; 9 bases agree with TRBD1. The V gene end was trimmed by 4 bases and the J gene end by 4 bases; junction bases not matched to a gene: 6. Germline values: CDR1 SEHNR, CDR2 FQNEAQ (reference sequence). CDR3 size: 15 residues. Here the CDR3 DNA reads TGTGCCAGCAGCTCCCGGGACAGGGCCCCAGATACGCAGTATTTT. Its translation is CASSSRDRAPDTQYF.

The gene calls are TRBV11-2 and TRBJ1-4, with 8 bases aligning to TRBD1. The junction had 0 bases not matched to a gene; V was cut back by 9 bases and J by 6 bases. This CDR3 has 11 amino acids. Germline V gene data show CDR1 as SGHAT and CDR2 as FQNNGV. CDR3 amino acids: CARGQDEKLFF. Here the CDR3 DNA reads TGTGCCAGGGGACAGGATGAAAAACTGTTTTTT.

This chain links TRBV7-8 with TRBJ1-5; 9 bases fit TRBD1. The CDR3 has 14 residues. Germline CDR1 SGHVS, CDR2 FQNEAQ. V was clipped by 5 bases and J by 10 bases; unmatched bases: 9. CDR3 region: CASSLPGQGIPQHF. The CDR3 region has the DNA TGTGCCAGCAGCCTACCGGGACAGGGAATACCCCAGCATTTT.

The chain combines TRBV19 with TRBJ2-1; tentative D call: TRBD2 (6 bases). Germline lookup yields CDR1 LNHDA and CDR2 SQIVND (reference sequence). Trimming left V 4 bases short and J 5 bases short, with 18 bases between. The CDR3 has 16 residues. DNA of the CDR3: TGTGCCAGTAGTAATCGGGCAGGGAGGACAAACAATGAGCAGTTCTTC. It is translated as CASSNRAGRTNNEQFF.

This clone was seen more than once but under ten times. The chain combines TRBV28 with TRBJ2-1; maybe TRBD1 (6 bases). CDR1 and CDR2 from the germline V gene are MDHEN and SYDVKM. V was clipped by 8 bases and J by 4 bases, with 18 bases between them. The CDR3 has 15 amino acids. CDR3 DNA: TGTGCCAGCCACAAGATACAGGGACCATACAATGAGCAGTTCTTC. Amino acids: CASHKIQGPYNEQFF.

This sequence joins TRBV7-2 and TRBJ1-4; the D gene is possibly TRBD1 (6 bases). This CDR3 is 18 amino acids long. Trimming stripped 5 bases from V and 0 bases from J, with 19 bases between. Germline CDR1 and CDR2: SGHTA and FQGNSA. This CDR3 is CASSQHTTGPATNEKLFF. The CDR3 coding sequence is TGTGCCAGCAGCCAACACACGACAGGCCCTGCAACTAATGAAAAACTGTTTTTT.

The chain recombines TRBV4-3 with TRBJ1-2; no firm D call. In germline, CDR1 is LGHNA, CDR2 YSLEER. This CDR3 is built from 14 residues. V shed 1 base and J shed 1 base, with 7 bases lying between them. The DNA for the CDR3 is TGCGCCAGCAGCCAAGCTACTAATAACTATGGCTACACCTTC. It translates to CASSQATNNYGYTF.

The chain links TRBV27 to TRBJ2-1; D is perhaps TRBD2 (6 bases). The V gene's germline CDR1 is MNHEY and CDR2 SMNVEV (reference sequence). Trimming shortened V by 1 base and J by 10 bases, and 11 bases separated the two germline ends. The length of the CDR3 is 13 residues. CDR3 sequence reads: CASSLYRGMEQFF. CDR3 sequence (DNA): TGTGCCAGCAGTTTATATCGGGGGATGGAGCAGTTCTTC.

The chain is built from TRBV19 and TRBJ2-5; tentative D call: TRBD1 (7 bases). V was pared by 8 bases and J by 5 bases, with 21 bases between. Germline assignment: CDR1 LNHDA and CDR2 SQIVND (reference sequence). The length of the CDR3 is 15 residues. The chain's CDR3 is CASGTGPQGGETQYF. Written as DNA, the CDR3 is TGTGCCAGTGGAACCGGGCCTCAGGGGGGCGAGACCCAGTACTTC. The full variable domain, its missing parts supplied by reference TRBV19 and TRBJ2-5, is DGGITQSPKYLFRKEGQNVTLSCEQNLNHDAMYWYRQDPGQGLRLIYYSQIVNDFQKGDIAEGYSVSREKKESFPLTVTSAQKNPTAFYLCASGTGPQGGETQYFGPGTRLLVL.